The clone carrying this T cell receptor beta chain was detected ten times or more. Antigen unknown. The read terminates 3 residues before the CDR3 end, so the remaining end is supplied by the germline J gene. Generated by immunoSEQ multiplex PCR, the TCRdb table keeps only in-frame clones and is missing some. There are 16,000 or so clones in the sample, none observed a single time. V lost 9 bases to trimming and J lost 7 bases, with 15 bases between them. From germline, CDR1 is LNHDA and CDR2 SQIVND (reference sequence). There are 12 residues in the CDR3. This entry belongs to a study of T cell clonality in common variable immunodeficiency. Study conclusions and caveats: Reportedly, TCR beta sequences from common variable immunodeficiency showed fewer deletions and N-nucleotide insertions.

The chain carries TRBV19 and TRBJ1-1; tentatively, D is TRBD1 (6 bases). This receptor was identified in a human donor with common variable immunodeficiency. The sample consisted of peripheral blood mononuclear cells. The CDR3 sequence is CASVRGGSEAFF. CDR3 DNA, as far as it was read: TGTGCCAGCGTCAGGGGAGGGAGTGAA.